The entry that follows covers one T cell receptor beta chain sequence. What it binds is not known. The entry originates in a study of CD8 T cells in ankylosing spondylitis. Whole-study results and caveats: Reactive arthritis synovial fluid and blood were previously reported to contain some motif variants. Typical of ankylosing spondylitis blood, it appeared, was a TCR beta motif of several highly homologous variants.

Germline values: CDR1 SGHRS, CDR2 YFSETQ. V lost 4 bases and J lost 5, with 15 bases in between. The CDR3 contains 14 residues. MiXCR, applied by TCRdb to the 5' RACE reads, yields one record per CDR3 protein. The sample lists 220,000 or so distinct CDR3 sequences, about 17% seen once, with 42% in the top ten. Sample: blood, either unsorted or a sorted T cell fraction (not recorded which). This receptor was identified in a male donor with ankylosing spondylitis. This chain joins TRBV5-1 and TRBJ1-1, with a tentative D call TRBD1 (5 bases). This CDR3 is CASSPGWEGTEAFF. In DNA, the CDR3 is TGCGCCAGCAGCCCAGGGTGGGAGGGGACTGAAGCTTTCTTT.